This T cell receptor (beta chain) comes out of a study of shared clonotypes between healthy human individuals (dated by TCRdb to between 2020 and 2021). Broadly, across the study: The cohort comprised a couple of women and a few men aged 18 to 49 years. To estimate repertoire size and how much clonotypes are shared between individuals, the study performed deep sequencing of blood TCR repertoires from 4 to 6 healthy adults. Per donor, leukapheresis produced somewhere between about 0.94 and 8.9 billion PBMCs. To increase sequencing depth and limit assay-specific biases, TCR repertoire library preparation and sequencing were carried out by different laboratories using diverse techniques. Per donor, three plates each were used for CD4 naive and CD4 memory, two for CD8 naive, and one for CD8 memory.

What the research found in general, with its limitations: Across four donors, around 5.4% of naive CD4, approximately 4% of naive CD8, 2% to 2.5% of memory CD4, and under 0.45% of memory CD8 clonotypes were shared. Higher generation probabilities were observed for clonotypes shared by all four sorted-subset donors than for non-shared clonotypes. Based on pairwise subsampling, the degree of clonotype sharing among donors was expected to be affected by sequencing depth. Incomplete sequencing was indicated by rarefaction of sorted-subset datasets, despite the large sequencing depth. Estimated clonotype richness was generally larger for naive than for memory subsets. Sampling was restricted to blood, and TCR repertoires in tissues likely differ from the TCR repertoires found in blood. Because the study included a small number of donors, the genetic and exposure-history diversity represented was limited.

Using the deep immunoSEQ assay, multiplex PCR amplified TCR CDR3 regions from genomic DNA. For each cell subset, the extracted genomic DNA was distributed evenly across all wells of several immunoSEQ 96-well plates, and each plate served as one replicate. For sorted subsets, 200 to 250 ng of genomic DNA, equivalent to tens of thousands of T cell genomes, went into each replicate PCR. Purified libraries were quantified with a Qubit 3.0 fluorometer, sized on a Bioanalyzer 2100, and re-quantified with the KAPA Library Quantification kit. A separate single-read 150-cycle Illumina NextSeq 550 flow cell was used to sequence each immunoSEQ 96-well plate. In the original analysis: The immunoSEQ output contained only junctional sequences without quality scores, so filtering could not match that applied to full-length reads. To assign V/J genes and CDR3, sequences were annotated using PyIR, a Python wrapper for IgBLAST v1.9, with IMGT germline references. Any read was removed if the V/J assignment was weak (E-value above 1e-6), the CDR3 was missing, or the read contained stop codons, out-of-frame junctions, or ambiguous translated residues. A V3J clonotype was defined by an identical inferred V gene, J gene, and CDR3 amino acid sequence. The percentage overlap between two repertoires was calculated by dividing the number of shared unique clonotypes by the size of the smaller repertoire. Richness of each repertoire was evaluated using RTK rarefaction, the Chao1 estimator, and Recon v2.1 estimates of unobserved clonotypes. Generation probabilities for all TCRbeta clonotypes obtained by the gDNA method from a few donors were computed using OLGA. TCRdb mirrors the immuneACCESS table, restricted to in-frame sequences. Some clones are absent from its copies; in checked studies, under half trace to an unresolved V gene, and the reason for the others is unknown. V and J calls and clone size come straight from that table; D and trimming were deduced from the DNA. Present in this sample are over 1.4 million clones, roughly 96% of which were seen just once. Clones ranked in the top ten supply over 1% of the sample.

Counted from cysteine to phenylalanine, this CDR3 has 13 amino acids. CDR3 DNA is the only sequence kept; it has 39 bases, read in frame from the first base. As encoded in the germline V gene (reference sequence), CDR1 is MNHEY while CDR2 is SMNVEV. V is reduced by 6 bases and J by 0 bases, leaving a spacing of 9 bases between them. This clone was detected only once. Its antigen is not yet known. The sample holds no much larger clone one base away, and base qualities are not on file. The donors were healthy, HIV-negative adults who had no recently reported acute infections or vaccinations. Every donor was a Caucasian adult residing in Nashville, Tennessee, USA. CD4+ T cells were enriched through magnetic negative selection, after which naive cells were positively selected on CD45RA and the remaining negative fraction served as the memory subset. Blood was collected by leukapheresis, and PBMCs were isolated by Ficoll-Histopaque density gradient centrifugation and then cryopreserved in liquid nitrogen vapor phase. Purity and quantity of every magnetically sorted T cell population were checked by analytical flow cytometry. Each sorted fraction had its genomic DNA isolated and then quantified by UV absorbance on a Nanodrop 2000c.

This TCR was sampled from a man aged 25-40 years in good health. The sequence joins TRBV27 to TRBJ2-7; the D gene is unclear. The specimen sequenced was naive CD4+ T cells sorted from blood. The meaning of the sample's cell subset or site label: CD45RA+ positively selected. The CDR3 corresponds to CASSLPGSYEQYF. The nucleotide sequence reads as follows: TGTGCCAGCAGCTTACCGGGCTCCTACGAGCAGTACTTC.